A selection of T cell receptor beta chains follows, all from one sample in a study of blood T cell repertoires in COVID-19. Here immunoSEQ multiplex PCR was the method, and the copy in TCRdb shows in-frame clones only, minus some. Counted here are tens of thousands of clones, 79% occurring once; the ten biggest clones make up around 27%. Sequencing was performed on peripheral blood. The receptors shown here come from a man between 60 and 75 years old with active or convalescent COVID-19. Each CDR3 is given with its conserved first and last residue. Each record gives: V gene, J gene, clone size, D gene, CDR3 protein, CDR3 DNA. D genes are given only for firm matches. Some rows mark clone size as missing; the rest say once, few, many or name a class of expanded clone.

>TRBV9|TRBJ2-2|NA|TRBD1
CASSARTGRETGELFF
TGTGCCAGCAGCGCCCGGACAGGGCGAGAGACCGGGGAGCTGTTTTTT
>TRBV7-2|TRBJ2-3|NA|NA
CASSFELVRTGNADTQYF
TGTGCCAGCAGCTTTGAACTGGTAAGGACTGGCAACGCAGATACGCAGTATTTT
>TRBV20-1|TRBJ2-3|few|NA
CSARGRDTQYF
TGCAGTGCTAGAGGGCGGGATACGCAGTATTTT
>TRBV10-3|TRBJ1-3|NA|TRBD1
CAISESSRGLSGNTIYF
TGTGCCATCAGTGAGTCTAGCAGGGGGCTATCCGGAAACACCATATATTTT
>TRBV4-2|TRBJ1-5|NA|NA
CASSQVQGTQPQHF
TGTGCCAGCAGCCAGGTACAGGGCACTCAGCCCCAGCATTTT
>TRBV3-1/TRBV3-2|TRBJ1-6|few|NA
CASSQGKGRNSPLHF
TGTGCCAGCAGCCAAGGGAAGGGGAGGAATTCACCCCTCCACTTT
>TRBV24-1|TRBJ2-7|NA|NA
CATSDSGDNEQYF
TGTGCCACCAGTGATTCCGGGGACAACGAGCAGTACTTC
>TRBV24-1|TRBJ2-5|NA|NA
CATSDYQETQYF
TGTGCCACCAGTGACTATCAAGAGACCCAGTACTTC
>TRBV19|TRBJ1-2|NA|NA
CASSPQDYGYTF
TGTGCCAGTAGTCCGCAGGATTATGGCTACACCTTC
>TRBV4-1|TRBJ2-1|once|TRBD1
CASSQLWDRNYNEQFF
TGCGCCAGCAGCCAACTTTGGGACAGGAACTACAATGAGCAGTTCTTC
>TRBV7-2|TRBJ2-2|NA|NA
CASSFFTEHTGELFF
TGTGCCAGCAGCTTTTTCACAGAGCACACCGGGGAGCTGTTTTTT
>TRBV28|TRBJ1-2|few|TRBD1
CASSLTGDGYTF
TGTGCCAGCAGTTTGACAGGGGATGGCTACACCTTC
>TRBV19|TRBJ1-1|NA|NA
CASSTIPDMNTEAFF
TGTGCCAGTAGTACTATTCCGGACATGAACACTGAAGCTTTCTTT
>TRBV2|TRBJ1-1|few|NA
CASSPSGGFTEAFF
TGTGCCAGCAGTCCAAGCGGGGGGTTCACTGAAGCTTTCTTT
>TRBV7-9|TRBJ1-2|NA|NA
CASTVATNYGYTF
TGTGCCAGCACCGTAGCTACTAACTATGGCTACACCTTC
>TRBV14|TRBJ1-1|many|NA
CASSRQSNTEAFF
TGTGCCAGCAGCCGACAGTCGAACACTGAAGCTTTCTTT
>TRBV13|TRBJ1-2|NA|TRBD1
CASSQFTGGYGYTF
TGTGCCAGCAGCCAATTCACAGGGGGATATGGCTACACCTTC
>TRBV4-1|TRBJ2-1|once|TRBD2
CASSLTSGANNEQFF
TGCGCCAGCAGCCTCACTAGCGGGGCCAACAATGAGCAGTTCTTC
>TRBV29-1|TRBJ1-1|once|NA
CSVVARDTMNTEAFF
TGCAGCGTTGTTGCCAGGGACACCATGAACACTGAAGCTTTCTTT